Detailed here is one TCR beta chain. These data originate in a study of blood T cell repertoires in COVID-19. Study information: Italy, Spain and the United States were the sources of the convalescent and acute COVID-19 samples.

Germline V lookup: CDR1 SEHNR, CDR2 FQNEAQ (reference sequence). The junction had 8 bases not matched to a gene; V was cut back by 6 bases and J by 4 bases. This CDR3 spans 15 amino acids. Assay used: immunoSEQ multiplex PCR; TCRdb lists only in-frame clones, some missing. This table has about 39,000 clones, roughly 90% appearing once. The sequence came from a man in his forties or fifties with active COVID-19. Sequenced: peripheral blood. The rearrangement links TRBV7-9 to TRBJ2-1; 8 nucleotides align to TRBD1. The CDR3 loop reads CASSPPGQGYNEQFF. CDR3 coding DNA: TGTGCCAGCAGTCCCCCTGGACAGGGATACAATGAGCAGTTCTTC.